Included here is one TCR beta chain sequence, with context. What it binds is not known. A second about 6 to 11 cycle PCR used barcoded and J-beta primers. The authors tagged each cDNA molecule using a template-switch adaptor with 12 random nucleotides. TCRdb used MiXCR to reprocess the 5' RACE reads, holding one entry per CDR3 protein. The data hold fewer than 2,000,000 distinct CDR3 sequences, with about two fifths observed a single time. This sample was included in a study of blood T cells in healthy people across ages. Study-wide points: Across samples, TCR beta diversity tracked strongly with naive T cell percentage.

It was around 10 milliliters of peripheral blood that were drawn from each donor. Isolation per sample recovered at least 7 million PBMCs. The source is a human donor in good health. Sequenced: blood.

CDR3 nucleotides: TGCAGTGCTAGAGAGGTTTATAGCGCGGTCCGATACGAGCAGTACTTC. It codes for CSAREVYSAVRYEQYF. This chain connects TRBV20-1 to TRBJ2-5; possible D gene TRBD2, 5 bases. The DNA end is more similar to TRBJ2-7, so the J call may be wrong. Germline loops: CDR1 DFQATT, CDR2 SNEGSKA (reference sequence). The CDR3 is made up of 16 amino acids.